These 10 T cell receptor beta chains were sequenced from one sample in a study of T cell changes during pregnancy in multiple sclerosis. Repertoires were generated with immunoSEQ multiplex PCR, while TCRdb's copy carries only in-frame clones and drops some. The sample carries 50,000 or so clones, roughly 94% recorded once. This sample comprised CD4+ T cells from peripheral blood mononuclear cells, obtained in the third trimester of pregnancy. These receptors originate from a female donor with multiple sclerosis, enrolled in a pregnancy study.

The rearrangement uses TRBV30 and TRBJ2-5; D may be TRBD2 (6 bases). The CDR3 contains 16 residues. Germline CDR1 is GTSNPN and CDR2 is SVGIG (reference sequence). Trimming removed 0 bases from V and 1 base from J, with 15 bases in between. The CDR3 coding sequence is TGTGCCTGGAGTGTAGATCCAGGAGGGACCCAAGAGACCCAGTACTTC. It is translated as CAWSVDPGGTQETQYF.

V gene TRBV5-4 combines with J gene TRBJ2-3; TRBD2 matches at 10 bases. In germline, CDR1 is SGHNT, CDR2 YYREEE (reference sequence). The V and J ends lost 3 bases and 3 bases, in that order; junction bases with no gene match: 10. The CDR3 loop spans 17 amino acids. CDR3 nucleotide sequence: TGTGCCAGCAGCTCCCTTACTAGCGGGATCGGGACAGATACGCAGTATTTT. This encodes CASSSLTSGIGTDTQYF. Together with reference TRBV5-4 and TRBJ2-3, the CDR3 gives the full variable domain: ETGVTQSPTHLIKTRGQQVTLRCSSQSGHNTVSWYQQALGQGPQFIFQYYREEENGRGNFPPRFSGLQFPNYSSELNVNALELDDSALYLCASSSLTSGIGTDTQYFGPGTRLTVL.

The chain joins TRBV18 to TRBJ2-2; no firm D call. The CDR3 has 14 residues. V lost 2 bases and J lost 7, with 11 bases in between. Germline values: CDR1 KGHSH, CDR2 LQKENI. CDR3: CASSPLLSGGELFF. CDR3 sequence (DNA): TGTGCCAGCTCACCATTGCTGAGTGGCGGGGAGCTGTTTTTT.

V usage is TRBV7-2 and J usage is TRBJ2-1; 8 nucleotides match TRBD2. The CDR3 loop spans 15 amino acids. With 1 base clipped from V and 8 bases from J, the junction kept 7 bases outside the gene matches. Looked up from germline, CDR1 is SGHTA and CDR2 is FQGNSA. CDR3 nucleotides: TGTGCCAGCAGCTTAGTCGGGGGGGCCTTCTATGAGCAGTTCTTC. It translates to CASSLVGGAFYEQFF.

The chain couples TRBV4-1 to TRBJ2-7, with 8 bases lining up with TRBD2. CDR3 length equals 16 residues. Germline V lookup: CDR1 MGHRA, CDR2 YSYEKL. Trimming removed 1 base from V and 4 bases from J; junction bases left unmatched: 9. This CDR3 is CASSQAGAGVKYEQYF. The DNA of the CDR3 is TGCGCCAGCAGCCAAGCGGGAGCGGGGGTGAAGTACGAGCAGTACTTC.

The chain couples TRBV5-1 to TRBJ2-5; D ambiguous. The assigned J gene may be wrong: the sequence end matches TRBJ2-7 better. The V gene's germline CDR1 is SGHRS and CDR2 YFSETQ. The CDR3 spans 12 residues. The CDR3 protein is CASSLESNEQYF. The CDR3 DNA is TGCGCCAGCAGCTTGGAAAGCAACGAGCAGTACTTC.

CDR3 nucleotides: TGTGCCAGCAGCACCCGACAGATTCCAGAAGCTTTCTTT. As protein: CASSTRQIPEAFF. The V gene is TRBV7-8, the J gene TRBJ1-1, with a possible D match to TRBD1 (5 bases). CDR1 is SGHVS and CDR2 is FQNEAQ in the germline V gene. The CDR3 runs 13 residues. With 5 bases removed from V and 8 bases from J, the gap between germline ends came to 15 bases.

This clone was picked up a small number of times. CDR3 in DNA: TGTGCCAGCAGTGAAGAGGCAGGGAGGAGAAATTGGGAAGCTTTCTTT. This gives the protein CASSEEAGRRNWEAFF. J is TRBJ1-1 and V is TRBV2; the D gene is possibly TRBD1 (5 bases). Per the germline V gene, CDR1 is SNHLY and CDR2 is FYNNEI. This CDR3 has 16 residues. The V and J ends lost 1 base and 8 bases respectively, with 20 bases between them.

The chain has TRBV2 and TRBJ2-7; no reliable D call. V dropped 3 bases and J dropped 0 bases, with 6 bases sitting between them. The CDR3 contains 13 residues. Germline CDR1 reads SNHLY; CDR2 reads FYNNEI. CDR3 sequence (DNA): TGTGCCAGCAGTGACCTCAGCTCCTACGAGCAGTACTTC. This translates into CASSDLSSYEQYF.

This sequence joins TRBV27 and TRBJ2-2; D uncertain. The CDR3 runs 16 residues. Looked up from germline, CDR1 is MNHEY and CDR2 is SMNVEV (reference sequence). Trimming removed 5 bases at V and 0 bases at J, with 13 bases between. The DNA of the CDR3 is TGTGCCAGCAGTACCGGCCGCGAGGCGAACACCGGGGAGCTGTTTTTT. Its translation: CASSTGREANTGELFF.